These T cell receptor beta chains were read from a single sample in a study of T cell responses to AZD1222 COVID-19 vaccine. Sequencing was performed with immunoSEQ multiplex PCR; in TCRdb, only in-frame clones are kept and a portion is missing. In the table there are roughly 99,000 clones, 92% of which are singletons. The sample here was peripheral blood, taken 28 days after the second AZD1222 dose. Source of these receptors: an adult who received the AZD1222 COVID-19 vaccine. Each CDR3 is given without its conserved first and last residue. A D gene is named only where the DNA matches it firmly.

V gene,D gene,CDR3 protein
TRBV14,-,ASSQVGRARFVRKTEAF
TRBV1,-,TSSRQTATNTGELF
TRBV6-5,-,ASIPGLGTEAF
TRBV5-1,-,ASSLDGSQPQH
TRBV14,-,ASSQEVGTSYEQY
TRBV6-5,-,ASRTGSEAF
TRBV25-1,TRBD2,ASSDASGTFGDTQY
TRBV5-1,TRBD2,ASSPGTTQETQY
TRBV5-1,-,ASSLRRDNHVAF
TRBV7-3,-,ASSLYFPRGQNEKLF